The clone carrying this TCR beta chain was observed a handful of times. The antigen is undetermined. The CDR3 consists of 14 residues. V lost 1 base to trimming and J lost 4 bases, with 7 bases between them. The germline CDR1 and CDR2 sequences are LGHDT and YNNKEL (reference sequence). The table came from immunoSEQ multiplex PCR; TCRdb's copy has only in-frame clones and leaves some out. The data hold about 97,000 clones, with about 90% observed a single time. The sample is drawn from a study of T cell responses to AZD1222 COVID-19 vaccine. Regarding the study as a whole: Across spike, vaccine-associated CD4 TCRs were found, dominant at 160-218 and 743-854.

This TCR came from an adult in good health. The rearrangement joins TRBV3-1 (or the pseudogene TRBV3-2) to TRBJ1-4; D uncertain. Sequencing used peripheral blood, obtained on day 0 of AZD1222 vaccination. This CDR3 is CASSQAGLNEKLFF. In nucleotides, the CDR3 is TGTGCCAGCAGCCAAGCTGGGCTTAATGAAAAACTGTTTTTT.